The 15 T cell receptor beta chains below were found in one sample sequenced in a study of shared clonotypes between healthy human individuals. Sequenced by immunoSEQ multiplex PCR; TCRdb stores in-frame clones only, minus some. The repertoire holds under 2.5 million clones, with 85% to 95% as singletons. Source material: naive CD4+ T cells from PBMCs. Subset denoted: CD45RA+ positively selected. Every receptor here comes from a man younger than 35 in good health. Some clones in this sample may be carry-over from other donors' samples.

This chain joins TRBV28 and TRBJ2-1; TRBD2 matches at 8 bases. J gave up 5 bases and V 5 bases, and 11 bases lay outside the gene matches. Germline loops: CDR1 MDHEN, CDR2 SYDVKM. The CDR3 is 16 amino acids. The CDR3 here is CASSPPGVAGNNEQFF. The CDR3 DNA sequence: TGTGCCAGCAGTCCCCCCGGGGTAGCGGGGAACAATGAGCAGTTCTTC.

Note on this clone: Other DNA sequences of this sample code for an identical CDR3. The chain links TRBV5-1 to TRBJ2-3; D uncertain. Germline V gene data show CDR1 as SGHRS and CDR2 as YFSETQ. The V end lost 1 base, the J end lost 2 bases, and 8 bases lay between the germline ends. CDR3 length: 14 residues. The CDR3 protein is CASSLTAITDTQYF. The CDR3 DNA follows: TGCGCCAGCAGCTTGACAGCGATCACAGATACGCAGTATTTT. The complete variable domain, with remaining parts taken from reference TRBV5-1 and TRBJ2-3, reads KAGVTQTPRYLIKTRGQQVTLSCSPISGHRSVSWYQQTPGQGLQFLFEYFSETQRNKGNFPGRFSGRQFSNSRSEMNVSTLELGDSALYLCASSLTAITDTQYFGPGTRLTVL.

Points on this clone: This specimen includes other DNA sequences encoding the same CDR3. This chain links TRBV28 with TRBJ2-7; perhaps TRBD1 as D (6 bases). V lost 6 bases, J lost 3 bases, and 12 bases lay in between. Germline V gives CDR1 MDHEN, CDR2 SYDVKM. The CDR3 loop spans 13 amino acids. The CDR3 DNA follows: TGTGCCAGCAGCTCGCGACAGGTCTACGAGCAGTACTTC. It specifies CASSSRQVYEQYF.

The chain has TRBV28 and TRBJ2-1, with unresolved D. Germline CDR1 reads MDHEN; CDR2 reads SYDVKM. This CDR3 has 16 amino acids. With 5 bases removed from V and 1 base from J, the gap between germline ends came to 15 bases. CDR3 residues: CASSTEGRSSYNEQFF. CDR3 bases: TGTGCCAGCAGTACTGAAGGACGGTCGTCCTACAATGAGCAGTTCTTC.

The chain carries TRBV7-9 and TRBJ2-5; weak D call: TRBD2 (7 bases). V lost 5 bases to trimming and J lost 4 bases, with 14 bases between them. The V gene's germline CDR1 is SEHNR and CDR2 FQNEAQ (reference sequence). CDR3 length: 14 amino acids. The CDR3 sequence: CASSPRGGPETQYF. The DNA of the CDR3 is TGTGCCAGCAGCCCAAGGGGGGGGCCAGAGACCCAGTACTTC.

This clone was counted a single time. V is TRBV28 and J is TRBJ2-2; D not certain. The V end lost 4 bases, the J end lost 0 bases, and 21 bases lay between the germline ends. The CDR3 spans 19 residues. Germline values: CDR1 MDHEN, CDR2 SYDVKM. The CDR3 DNA is TGTGCCAGCAGTTGGCCCGCCCTGGGTAGCCCCGCGAACACCGGGGAGCTGTTTTTT. Protein product: CASSWPALGSPANTGELFF.

The V gene is TRBV5-1, the J gene TRBJ2-1, with unresolved D. CDR1 is SGHRS and CDR2 is YFSETQ in the germline V gene. This CDR3 region has 15 residues. Trimming took off 0 bases at V and 8 bases at J, with 15 bases between the two ends. The CDR3 DNA reads TGCGCCAGCAGCTTGGCCAGTTTAATTAGGGATGAGCAGTTCTTC. The encoded protein is CASSLASLIRDEQFF.

The rearrangement joins TRBV7-2 to TRBJ2-3, with 7 positions matching TRBD2. Germline lookup yields CDR1 SGHTA and CDR2 FQGNSA. V lost 7 bases to trimming and J lost 3 bases; unmatched junction nucleotides: 10. The CDR3 consists of 15 residues. The CDR3 is CASMLGGGRTDTQYF. As DNA, the CDR3 is TGTGCCAGCATGCTTGGGGGAGGGCGGACAGATACGCAGTATTTT.

The chain joins TRBV15 to TRBJ1-5, with D tentatively TRBD1 (5 bases). CDR1 is LNHNV and CDR2 is YYDKDF in the germline V gene (reference sequence). V shed 1 base and J shed 7 bases, with 14 bases lying between them. The CDR3 is 15 residues long. CDR3 region: CATSRGSGWGQPQHF. The CDR3 nucleotides are TGTGCCACCAGCAGAGGTTCGGGCTGGGGCCAGCCCCAGCATTTT.

This clone was detected a few times. This chain uses TRBV7-9 with TRBJ1-1; D ambiguous. The CDR3 consists of 13 residues. The ends were cut back, 5 bases at V and 3 bases at J, with 10 bases in the middle. Per the germline V gene, CDR1 is SEHNR and CDR2 is FQNEAQ (reference sequence). CDR3 residues: CASSTRADTEAFF. The CDR3 DNA is TGTGCCAGCAGCACCCGGGCGGACACTGAAGCTTTCTTT.

The chain joins TRBV27 to TRBJ1-1; D may be TRBD1 (5 bases). This CDR3 is built from 15 residues. Germline CDR1 reads MNHEY; CDR2 reads SMNVEV (reference sequence). The ends were cut back, 8 bases at V and 1 base at J, with 17 bases in the middle. The CDR3 sequence: CASRRLDSWNTEAFF. The DNA for the CDR3 is TGTGCCAGCCGCAGGTTAGACAGTTGGAACACTGAAGCTTTCTTT.

The chain employs TRBV5-4 and TRBJ1-3; D call uncertain. The V gene's germline CDR1 is SGHNT and CDR2 YYREEE (reference sequence). The V end was cut by 0 bases, the J end by 3 bases, with 7 bases between. The CDR3 length is 14 residues. CDR3 sequence (DNA): TGTGCCAGCAGCTTGGGACGGAATGGAAACACCATATATTTT. This encodes CASSLGRNGNTIYF.

The J gene is TRBJ2-1, the V gene TRBV7-2; 13 nucleotides align to TRBD2. The CDR3 totals 14 residues. CDR1 and CDR2 (germline): SGHTA, FQGNSA. J was trimmed by 15 bases and V by 6 bases; bases with no gene match: 11. CDR3 nucleotides: TGTGCCAGCAGACTAGGACTAGCGGGAGAAGAGGTGTTCTTC. Translated: CASRLGLAGEEVFF.

V and J are TRBV5-6 and TRBJ2-7, with D maybe TRBD1 (5 bases). V lost 3 bases and J lost 3, with 10 bases in between. CDR3 length: 13 amino acids. Germline CDR1 SGHDT, CDR2 YYEEEE. Here the CDR3 DNA reads TGTGCCAGCAGCTGGGGCAGGGTCTACGAGCAGTACTTC. Its translation: CASSWGRVYEQYF.

The genes are TRBV4-1 and TRBJ2-1; perhaps TRBD1 as D (5 bases). The V and J ends lost 5 bases and 4 bases respectively, with 12 bases between them. Germline V gene sequence: CDR1 MGHRA, CDR2 YSYEKL. The CDR3 length is 14 residues. The CDR3 loop is CASSRGGQYNEQFF. Here the CDR3 DNA reads TGCGCCAGCAGCAGGGGCGGTCAGTACAATGAGCAGTTCTTC.